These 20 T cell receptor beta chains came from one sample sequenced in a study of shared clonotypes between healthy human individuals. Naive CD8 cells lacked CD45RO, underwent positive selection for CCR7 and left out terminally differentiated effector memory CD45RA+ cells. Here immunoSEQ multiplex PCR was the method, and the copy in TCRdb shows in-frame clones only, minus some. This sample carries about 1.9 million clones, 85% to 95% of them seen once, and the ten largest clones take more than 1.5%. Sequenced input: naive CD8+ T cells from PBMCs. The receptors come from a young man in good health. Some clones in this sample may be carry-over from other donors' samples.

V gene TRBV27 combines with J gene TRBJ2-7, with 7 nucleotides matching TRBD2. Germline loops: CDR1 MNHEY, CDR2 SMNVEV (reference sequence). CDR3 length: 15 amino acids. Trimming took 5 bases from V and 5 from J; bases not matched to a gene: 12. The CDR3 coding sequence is TGTGCCAGCAGTCCCCGGGGGGAGGGGCCCCACGAGCAGTACTTC. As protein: CASSPRGEGPHEQYF.

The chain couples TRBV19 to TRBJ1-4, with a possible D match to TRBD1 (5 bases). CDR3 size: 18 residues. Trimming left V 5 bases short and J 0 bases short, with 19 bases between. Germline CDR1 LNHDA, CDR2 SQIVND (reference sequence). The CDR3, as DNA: TGTGCCAGTAGTTCAGTCTTGAGTAGAGGGGCAACTAATGAAAAACTGTTTTTT. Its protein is CASSSVLSRGATNEKLFF.

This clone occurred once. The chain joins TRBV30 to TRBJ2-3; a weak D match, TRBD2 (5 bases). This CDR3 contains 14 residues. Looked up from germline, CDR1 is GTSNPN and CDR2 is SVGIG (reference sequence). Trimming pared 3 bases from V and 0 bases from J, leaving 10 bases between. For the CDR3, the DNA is TGTGCCTGGAGCCGGGGTTCTAGCACAGATACGCAGTATTTT. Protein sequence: CAWSRGSSTDTQYF. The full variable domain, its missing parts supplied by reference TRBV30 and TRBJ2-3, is SQTIHQWPATLVQPVGSPLSLECTVEGTSNPNLYWYRQAAGRGLQLLFYSVGIGQISSEVPQNLSASRPQDRQFILSSKKLLLSDSGFYLCAWSRGSSTDTQYFGPGTRLTVL.

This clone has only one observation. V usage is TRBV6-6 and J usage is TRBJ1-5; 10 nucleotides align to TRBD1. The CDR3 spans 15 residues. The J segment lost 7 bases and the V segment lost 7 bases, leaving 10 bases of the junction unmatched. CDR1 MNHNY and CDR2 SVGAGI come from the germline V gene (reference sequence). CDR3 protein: CASISRDRGGQPQHF. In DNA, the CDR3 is TGTGCCAGCATAAGCCGGGACAGGGGAGGGCAGCCCCAGCATTTT.

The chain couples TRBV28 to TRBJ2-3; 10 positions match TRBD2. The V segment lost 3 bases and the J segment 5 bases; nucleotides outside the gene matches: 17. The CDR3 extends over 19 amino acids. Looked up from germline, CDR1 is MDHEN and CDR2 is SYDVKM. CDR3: CASSLVQGFKAGGQDTQYF. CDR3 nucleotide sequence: TGTGCCAGCAGTTTGGTTCAGGGCTTTAAAGCGGGAGGGCAAGATACGCAGTATTTT.

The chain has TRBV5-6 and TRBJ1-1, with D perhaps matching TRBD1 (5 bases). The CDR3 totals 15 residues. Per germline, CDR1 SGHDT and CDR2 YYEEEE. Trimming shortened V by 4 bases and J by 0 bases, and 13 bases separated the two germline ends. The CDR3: CASSGAGGLNTEAFF. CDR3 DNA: TGTGCCAGCAGCGGAGCCGGGGGACTGAACACTGAAGCTTTCTTT.

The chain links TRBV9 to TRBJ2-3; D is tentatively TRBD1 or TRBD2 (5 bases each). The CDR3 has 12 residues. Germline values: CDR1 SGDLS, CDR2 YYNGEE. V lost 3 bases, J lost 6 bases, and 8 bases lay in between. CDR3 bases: TGTGCCAGCAGCGGACGGGACGATACGCAGTATTTT. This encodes CASSGRDDTQYF.

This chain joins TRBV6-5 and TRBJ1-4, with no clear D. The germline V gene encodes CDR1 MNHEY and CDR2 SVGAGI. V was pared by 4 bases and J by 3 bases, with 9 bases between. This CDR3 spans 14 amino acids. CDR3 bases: TGTGCCAGCAGTTGGAGAGGGCCTAATGAAAAACTGTTTTTT. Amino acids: CASSWRGPNEKLFF.

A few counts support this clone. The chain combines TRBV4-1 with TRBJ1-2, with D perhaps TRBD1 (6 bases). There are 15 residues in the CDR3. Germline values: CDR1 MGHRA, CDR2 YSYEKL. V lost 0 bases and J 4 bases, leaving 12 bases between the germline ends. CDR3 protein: CASSQDGTSSYGYTF. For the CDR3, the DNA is TGCGCCAGCAGCCAAGATGGGACATCCTCCTATGGCTACACCTTC.

The CDR3, as DNA: TGTGCCAGCAGCTTAGGTGGGACTAGCAGGCATGAGCAGTTCTTC. Protein sequence: CASSLGGTSRHEQFF. The chain couples TRBV11-3 to TRBJ2-1, with 9 bases fitting TRBD2. CDR3 length: 15 amino acids. The V segment lost 1 base and the J segment 8 bases; nucleotides outside the gene matches: 6. The germline V gene has CDR1 SGHNT and CDR2 YENEEA.

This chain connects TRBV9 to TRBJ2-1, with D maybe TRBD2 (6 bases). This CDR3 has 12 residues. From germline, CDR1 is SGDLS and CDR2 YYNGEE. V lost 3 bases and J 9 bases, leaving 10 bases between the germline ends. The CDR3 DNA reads TGTGCCAGCAGCGCCTCGGAGGGTGAGCAGTTCTTC. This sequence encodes CASSASEGEQFF.

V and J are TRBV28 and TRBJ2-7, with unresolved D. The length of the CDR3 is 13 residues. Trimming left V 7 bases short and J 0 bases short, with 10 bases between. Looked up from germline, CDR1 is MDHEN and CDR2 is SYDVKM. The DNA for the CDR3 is TGTGCCAGCAAATCGACCACCTCCTACGAGCAGTACTTC. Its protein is CASKSTTSYEQYF. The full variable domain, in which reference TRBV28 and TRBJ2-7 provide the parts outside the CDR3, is DVKVTQSSRYLVKRTGEKVFLECVQDMDHENMFWYRQDPGLGLRLIYFSYDVKMKEKGDIPEGYSVSREKKERFSLILESASTNQTSMYLCASKSTTSYEQYFGPGTRLTVT.

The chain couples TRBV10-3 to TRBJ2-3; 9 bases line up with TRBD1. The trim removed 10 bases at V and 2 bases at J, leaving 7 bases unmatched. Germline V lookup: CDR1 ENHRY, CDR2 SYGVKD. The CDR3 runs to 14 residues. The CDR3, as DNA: TGTGCCACCACAGGGGGCTACGACACAGATACGCAGTATTTT. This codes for CATTGGYDTDTQYF.

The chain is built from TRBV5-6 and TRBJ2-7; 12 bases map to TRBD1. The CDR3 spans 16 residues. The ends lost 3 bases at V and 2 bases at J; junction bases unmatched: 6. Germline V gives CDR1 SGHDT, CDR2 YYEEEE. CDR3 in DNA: TGTGCCAGCAGCTCCACCGGGACAGGGGGCCCCTACGAGCAGTACTTC. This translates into CASSSTGTGGPYEQYF.

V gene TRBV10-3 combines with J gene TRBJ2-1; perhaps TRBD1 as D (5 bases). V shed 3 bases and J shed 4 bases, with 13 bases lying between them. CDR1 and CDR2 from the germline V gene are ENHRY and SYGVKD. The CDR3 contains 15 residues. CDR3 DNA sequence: TGTGCCATCAGTGATGGATCCAGGGAATACAATGAGCAGTTCTTC. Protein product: CAISDGSREYNEQFF.

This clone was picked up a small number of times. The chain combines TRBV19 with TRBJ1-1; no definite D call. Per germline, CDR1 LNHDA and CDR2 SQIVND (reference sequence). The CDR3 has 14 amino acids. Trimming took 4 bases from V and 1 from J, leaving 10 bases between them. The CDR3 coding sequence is TGTGCCAGTAGTAGTTGGCAGGAGAACACTGAAGCTTTCTTT. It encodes CASSSWQENTEAFF.

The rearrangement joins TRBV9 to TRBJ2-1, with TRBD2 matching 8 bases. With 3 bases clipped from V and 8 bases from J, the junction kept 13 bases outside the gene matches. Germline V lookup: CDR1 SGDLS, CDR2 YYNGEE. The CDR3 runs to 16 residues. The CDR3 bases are TGTGCCAGCAGCGGCACAGGAGCGGGAGAGTCCTATGAGCAGTTCTTC. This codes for CASSGTGAGESYEQFF.

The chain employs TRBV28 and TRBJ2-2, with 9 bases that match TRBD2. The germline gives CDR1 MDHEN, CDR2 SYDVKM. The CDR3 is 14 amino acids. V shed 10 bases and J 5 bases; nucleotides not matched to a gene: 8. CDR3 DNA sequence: TGTGCCACCCTGGGACTAGCTCGTACCGGGGAGCTGTTTTTT. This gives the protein CATLGLARTGELFF. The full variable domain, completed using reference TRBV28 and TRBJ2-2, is DVKVTQSSRYLVKRTGEKVFLECVQDMDHENMFWYRQDPGLGLRLIYFSYDVKMKEKGDIPEGYSVSREKKERFSLILESASTNQTSMYLCATLGLARTGELFFGEGSRLTVL.

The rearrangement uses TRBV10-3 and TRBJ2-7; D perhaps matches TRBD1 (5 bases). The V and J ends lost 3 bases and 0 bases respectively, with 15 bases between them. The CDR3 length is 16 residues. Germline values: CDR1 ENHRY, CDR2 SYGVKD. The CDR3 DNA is TGTGCCATCAGTGAAAAAAAGGCGACAGACTCCTACGAGCAGTACTTC. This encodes CAISEKKATDSYEQYF.

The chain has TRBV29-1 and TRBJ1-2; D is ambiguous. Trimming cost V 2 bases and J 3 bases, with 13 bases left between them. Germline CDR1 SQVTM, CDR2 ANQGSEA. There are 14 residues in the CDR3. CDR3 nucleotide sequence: TGCAGCGTTGAATCACCCCAAAACTACTATGGCTACACCTTC. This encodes CSVESPQNYYGYTF. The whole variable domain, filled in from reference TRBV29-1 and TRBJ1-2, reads SAVISQKPSRDICQRGTSLTIQCQVDSQVTMMFWYRQQPGQSLTLIATANQGSEATYESGFVIDKFPISRPNLTFSTLTVSNMSPEDSSIYLCSVESPQNYYGYTFGSGTRLTVV.